Each of the 20 T cell receptor beta chains below was sequenced from the same sample in a study of blood T cell repertoires in COVID-19. Measured with immunoSEQ multiplex PCR; TCRdb has only the in-frame clones, and not every one. The repertoire holds 310,000 or so clones, with roughly 86% as singletons. Sequenced: PBMCs or T cells enriched from blood (not recorded which). Receptor source: a woman younger than 30 who had recovered from COVID-19.

V and J are TRBV7-9 and TRBJ1-1; no firm D call. This CDR3 is 13 amino acids long. Between the trimmed V and J ends, which lost 3 bases and 1 base, there was a span of 6 bases. The germline CDR1 and CDR2 sequences are SEHNR and FQNEAQ (reference sequence). In nucleotides, the CDR3 is TGTGCCAGCAGCTTCCTAGAGAACACTGAAGCTTTCTTT. Translated: CASSFLENTEAFF.

V gene TRBV4-3 combines with J gene TRBJ2-7; TRBD2 aligns across 9 bases. CDR3 length: 15 amino acids. Germline V CDR1 and CDR2: LGHNA, YSLEER. The junction had 7 bases not matched to a gene; V was cut back by 3 bases and J by 4 bases. The CDR3 sequence is CASSQTTSGRYEQYF. DNA of the CDR3: TGCGCCAGCAGCCAGACGACTAGCGGTAGGTACGAGCAGTACTTC.

The chain employs TRBV12-3 or TRBV12-4 and TRBJ1-1; 7 bases line up with TRBD1. This CDR3 has 12 amino acids. V lost 4 bases and J lost 10; bases outside the gene matches: 6. The CDR3 loop reads CASSYSAGGAFF. As DNA, the CDR3 is TGTGCCAGCAGTTACTCGGCAGGGGGAGCTTTCTTT.

The rearrangement uses TRBV5-4 and TRBJ1-4; 9 bases are a match to TRBD1. Germline V gene lookup returns CDR1 SGHNT and CDR2 YYREEE (reference sequence). The CDR3 consists of 15 residues. V dropped 4 bases and J dropped 7; count of bases not matched to a gene: 8. Here the CDR3 DNA reads TGTGCCAGCAGCACCGGGACAGGGTTTAGTGAAAAACTGTTTTTT. Translation: CASSTGTGFSEKLFF.

This chain joins TRBV10-1 and TRBJ1-1; a weak D match, TRBD1 (6 bases). Germline CDR1 reads WNHNN; CDR2 reads SYGVQD (reference sequence). The CDR3 covers 14 residues. V lost 6 bases to trimming and J lost 6 bases, with 17 bases between them. CDR3 in amino acids: CASRWTDSQAEAFF. The CDR3 nucleotides read TGCGCCAGCAGGTGGACGGACAGCCAGGCTGAAGCTTTCTTT.

This chain connects TRBV28 to TRBJ1-5; D remains ambiguous. CDR3 size: 16 residues. From germline, CDR1 is MDHEN and CDR2 SYDVKM. V was cut by 4 bases and J by 0 bases, with 13 bases left in between. CDR3 DNA sequence: TGTGCCAGCAGTTCCCCTCACAGAACTAGCAATCAGCCCCAGCATTTT. Translation: CASSSPHRTSNQPQHF.

CDR3 sequence: CASSRGQSFNEKLFF. DNA of the CDR3: TGCGCCAGCAGCAGGGGACAGAGTTTTAATGAAAAACTGTTTTTT. The chain employs TRBV5-1 and TRBJ1-4; TRBD1 agrees at 7 bases. The V segment lost 4 bases and the J segment 4 bases; nucleotides outside the gene matches: 7. CDR1 is SGHRS, CDR2 YFSETQ, per germline. The CDR3 is made up of 15 amino acids.

The V gene is TRBV11-2, the J gene TRBJ2-6; D remains ambiguous. This CDR3 region has 15 residues. CDR1 is SGHAT, CDR2 FQNNGV, per germline. Trimming cost V 5 bases and J 1 base, with 9 bases left between them. The CDR3 DNA reads TGTGCCAGCAGCCCTACGTTATCTGGGGCCAACGTCCTGACTTTC. Amino acids: CASSPTLSGANVLTF. The full variable domain, rest sourced from reference TRBV11-2 and TRBJ2-6, is EAGVAQSPRYKIIEKRQSVAFWCNPISGHATLYWYQQILGQGPKLLIQFQNNGVVDDSQLPKDRFSAERLKGVDSTLKIQPAKLEDSAVYLCASSPTLSGANVLTFGAGSRLTVL.

Within the sample, this clone is medium-sized (0.01 to 0.1%). The rearrangement links TRBV28 to TRBJ2-7; 7 positions match TRBD2. Trimming took 5 bases from V and 1 from J; bases not matched to a gene: 11. Germline assignment: CDR1 MDHEN and CDR2 SYDVKM. The length of the CDR3 is 16 residues. The CDR3 here is CASSPPRGGGSYEQYF. DNA for the CDR3: TGTGCCAGCAGTCCTCCCCGAGGCGGGGGATCCTACGAGCAGTACTTC.

The chain recombines TRBV3-1 (or the pseudogene TRBV3-2) with TRBJ1-6; no firm D call. With 0 bases removed from V and 7 bases from J, the gap between germline ends came to 19 bases. The CDR3 runs 18 residues. CDR1 and CDR2 (germline): LGHDT, YNNKEL (reference sequence). CDR3 residues: CASSQDPQEDLGNSPLHF. CDR3 DNA: TGTGCCAGCAGCCAAGATCCGCAGGAGGACCTGGGGAATTCACCCCTCCACTTT.

Comments on this clone: Other DNA sequences from this sample encode an identical CDR3 as well. The chain uses TRBV2 and TRBJ1-5; 7 positions match TRBD1. Germline CDR1 and CDR2: SNHLY and FYNNEI. V lost 4 bases to trimming and J lost 0 bases; unmatched junction nucleotides: 3. The length of the CDR3 is 15 residues. The CDR3 DNA is TGTGCCAGCAGTGGGGACAGAGTTAGCAATCAGCCCCAGCATTTT. Encoded protein: CASSGDRVSNQPQHF.

The rearrangement uses TRBV4-1 and TRBJ2-1; TRBD2 agrees at 14 bases. V lost 4 bases, J lost 7 bases, and 6 bases stayed unmatched. CDR1 MGHRA and CDR2 YSYEKL come from the germline V gene. The CDR3 contains 16 residues. CDR3: CASSLSTSGGANEQFF. CDR3 nucleotides: TGCGCCAGCAGCCTTTCGACTAGCGGGGGGGCGAATGAGCAGTTCTTC.

CDR3 sequence: CASSLSLEGAGELFF. The CDR3 bases are TGTGCCAGCAGTTTATCGTTGGAAGGGGCCGGGGAGCTGTTTTTT. This chain links TRBV27 with TRBJ2-2; perhaps TRBD1 as D (5 bases). The CDR3 runs to 15 residues. The germline gives CDR1 MNHEY, CDR2 SMNVEV (reference sequence). V was clipped by 0 bases and J by 6 bases, with 11 bases between them.

This chain's CDR3 is CASGSGASTDTQYF. The CDR3 DNA is TGTGCCAGCGGTAGCGGGGCTAGCACAGATACGCAGTATTTT. The chain has TRBV2 and TRBJ2-3; 8 bases are a match to TRBD2. The CDR3 loop spans 14 amino acids. V was pared by 8 bases and J by 0 bases, with 4 bases of the junction left unmatched. Germline V gene lookup returns CDR1 SNHLY and CDR2 FYNNEI.

The chain recombines TRBV5-1 with TRBJ2-3, with 8 bases lining up with TRBD2. After removal of 0 bases from V and 2 bases from J, the junction contained 2 bases not matched to a gene. Germline loops: CDR1 SGHRS, CDR2 YFSETQ. CDR3 size: 15 residues. CDR3 coding DNA: TGCGCCAGCAGCTTGGTGACTAGCGTCACAGATACGCAGTATTTT. Protein product: CASSLVTSVTDTQYF.

The J gene is TRBJ2-7, the V gene TRBV3-1 (or the pseudogene TRBV3-2), with TRBD2 matching 7 bases. With V trimmed by 5 bases and J by 5 bases, 12 bases remained unmatched. The CDR3 is 15 residues long. From germline, CDR1 is LGHDT and CDR2 YNNKEL (reference sequence). This CDR3 is CASSVTAGEAHEQYF. The CDR3, as DNA: TGTGCCAGCAGCGTCACTGCGGGGGAGGCGCACGAGCAGTACTTC.

This sequence joins TRBV3-1 (or the pseudogene TRBV3-2) and TRBJ1-1; TRBD1 is a possible D gene (5 bases). Trimming removed 0 bases at V and 0 bases at J, with 8 bases between. The CDR3 has 15 amino acids. Germline values: CDR1 LGHDT, CDR2 YNNKEL (reference sequence). The CDR3 sequence: CASSQDPGVNTEAFF. The CDR3 DNA reads TGTGCCAGCAGCCAAGACCCGGGGGTGAACACTGAAGCTTTCTTT.

J is TRBJ1-4 and V is TRBV13; TRBD1 matches at 7 bases. The CDR3 is made up of 15 amino acids. Per the germline V gene, CDR1 is PRHDT and CDR2 is FYEKMQ (reference sequence). Trimming at V came to 7 bases and at J to 5 bases, leaving 10 bases not matched to a gene. The CDR3 nucleotides are TGTGCCAGCACCCTAGGCGGGACAGAGAATGAAAAACTGTTTTTT. Encoded protein: CASTLGGTENEKLFF.

CDR3 sequence reads: CASSPHSTSGRTDTQYF. CDR3 in DNA: TGTGCCAGCAGCCCCCACTCGACTAGCGGGAGAACAGATACGCAGTATTTT. The chain has TRBV4-2 and TRBJ2-3, with 12 bases that match TRBD2. Germline-derived CDR1 and CDR2 are LGHNA and YNFKEQ. V was clipped by 4 bases and J by 3 bases; unmatched bases: 8. The CDR3 is made up of 17 amino acids.

This clone was picked up a small number of times. The chain joins TRBV7-2 to TRBJ2-1; D call uncertain. This CDR3 comprises 16 residues. V lost 5 bases to trimming and J lost 2 bases, with 16 bases between them. Germline V gives CDR1 SGHTA, CDR2 FQGNSA. Here the CDR3 DNA reads TGTGCCAGCAGCCTCGTGAGAGGCAGCCCCTACAATGAGCAGTTCTTC. Its protein is CASSLVRGSPYNEQFF.